Detailed here is one T cell receptor beta chain. This sample is drawn from a study of blood T cell repertoires in COVID-19. Whole-study context: Sites across the United States, Italy and Spain contributed samples from acute and convalescent COVID-19.

V shed 0 bases and J 4 bases; nucleotides not matched to a gene: 6. CDR3 length equals 18 residues. Germline loops: CDR1 SEHNR, CDR2 FQNEAQ (reference sequence). The repertoire was sequenced with immunoSEQ multiplex PCR; TCRdb's copy has only in-frame clones and lacks some. The data hold roughly 140,000 clones, with approximately 80% observed a single time. The source material was peripheral blood. This sequence originates from a human donor in a cohort sampled during active COVID-19. The V and J genes are TRBV7-9 and TRBJ2-6; 10 nucleotides align to TRBD1. CDR3 residues: CASSLADRGRSGANVLTF. CDR3 nucleotides: TGTGCCAGCAGCTTAGCAGACAGGGGGCGTTCGGGGGCCAACGTCCTGACTTTC.